This paragraph covers one T cell receptor (beta chain) sequence. The sample originates from a study of PD-L1 blockade in urothelial cancer. Study details: Atezolizumab therapy began for patients in about 2014, dosed at 1,200 mg intravenously every 3 weeks.

The V end lost 3 bases, the J end lost 5 bases, and 8 bases lay between the germline ends. This CDR3 comprises 12 residues. Per germline, CDR1 SGHAT and CDR2 FQDESV (reference sequence). Produced via immunoSEQ multiplex PCR; TCRdb's table is partial and in-frame only. The sample lists about 63,000 clones, roughly 76% occurring once. Time point reported: pretreatment peripheral blood. All patients handed over anywhere from 1 to 8 samples, pretreatment and on-treatment. The rearrangement links TRBV11-1 to TRBJ2-7, with D unclear. The clonotype was recovered from a man in his 70s with urothelial cancer. Sequencing used PBMCs, obtained around atezolizumab (anti-PD-L1) treatment. CDR3 nucleotide sequence: TGTGCCAGCAGCTTTCAGTCCAACGAGCAGTACTTC. Protein: CASSFQSNEQYF.